The clone carrying this TCR beta chain was seen once. V lost 5 bases and J lost 6, with 14 bases in between. Germline V gene data show CDR1 as SNHLY and CDR2 as FYNNEI. This CDR3 has 14 amino acids. Data came from immunoSEQ multiplex PCR; TCRdb stores just in-frame clones and leaves some out. Of more than 300,000 clones listed, around 88% were seen once; the top ten hold approximately 1.6%. The record originates from a study of blood T cell repertoires in COVID-19. Study as a whole: T cells, B-cell-depleted T cells, or PBMCs provided the cDNA or gDNA that served as material.

The TCR was taken from a woman in her 30s with COVID-19, enrolled during active disease. The J gene is TRBJ1-5, the V gene TRBV2, with D perhaps matching TRBD1 (6 bases). Source material: peripheral blood. The CDR3 here is CASSQGPTGQPQHF. The CDR3, as DNA: TGTGCCAGCAGTCAGGGGCCCACGGGTCAGCCCCAGCATTTT.